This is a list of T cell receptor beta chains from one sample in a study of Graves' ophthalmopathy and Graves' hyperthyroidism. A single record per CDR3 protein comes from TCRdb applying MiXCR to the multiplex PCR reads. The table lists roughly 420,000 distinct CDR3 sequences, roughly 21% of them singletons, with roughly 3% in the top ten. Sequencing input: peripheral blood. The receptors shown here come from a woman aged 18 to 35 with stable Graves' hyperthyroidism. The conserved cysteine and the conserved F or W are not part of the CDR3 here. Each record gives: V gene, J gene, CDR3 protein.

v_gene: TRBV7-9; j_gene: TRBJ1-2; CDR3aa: ASAIWAERDGYT
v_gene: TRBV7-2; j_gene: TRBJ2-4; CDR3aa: ASSLAGTGRNIQY
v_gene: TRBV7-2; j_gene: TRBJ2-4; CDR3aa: ASSLGGPNIKY
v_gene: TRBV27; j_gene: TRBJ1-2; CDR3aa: ASSLSFTAYGYT
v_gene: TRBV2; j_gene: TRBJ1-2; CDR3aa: ASSGTGLGYT
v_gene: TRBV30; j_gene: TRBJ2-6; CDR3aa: AWSYPRGDYRGSGANVLT
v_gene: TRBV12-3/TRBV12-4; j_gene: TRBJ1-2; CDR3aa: ASSSGGQIYGYT
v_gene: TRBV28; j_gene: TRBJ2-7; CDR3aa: ASSLLYGQGALPTYEQY
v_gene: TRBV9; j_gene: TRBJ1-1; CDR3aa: ASSGQGEWITEAF
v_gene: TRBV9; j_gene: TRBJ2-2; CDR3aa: ASSVGGRTGTGELF
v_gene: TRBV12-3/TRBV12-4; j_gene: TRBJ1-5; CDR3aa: ASSFRGNSNQPQH
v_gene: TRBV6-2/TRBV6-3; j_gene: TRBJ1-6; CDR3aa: ATKEIRTINSPLH
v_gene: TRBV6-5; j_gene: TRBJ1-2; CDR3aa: ASSYSSNYGYT
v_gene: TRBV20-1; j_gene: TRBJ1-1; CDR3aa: SASRRSTEAF
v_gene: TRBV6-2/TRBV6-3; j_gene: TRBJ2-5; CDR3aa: AISPGRHQETQY
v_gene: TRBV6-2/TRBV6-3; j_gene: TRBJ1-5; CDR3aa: ASSYEWRNRLQH
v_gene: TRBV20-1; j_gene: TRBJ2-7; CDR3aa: SARGASYEQY
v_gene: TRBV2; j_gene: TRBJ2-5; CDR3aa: ASTASGRGGETQY
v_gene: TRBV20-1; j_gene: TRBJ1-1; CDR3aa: SAIKNTEAF
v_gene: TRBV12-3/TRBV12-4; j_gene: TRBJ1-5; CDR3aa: ASSPRVGPQH
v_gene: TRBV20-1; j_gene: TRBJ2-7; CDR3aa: SARGAGVYEQY
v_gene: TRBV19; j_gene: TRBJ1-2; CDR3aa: ASSTRSGVWYT
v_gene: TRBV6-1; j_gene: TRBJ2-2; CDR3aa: ASSPGHGTYELF
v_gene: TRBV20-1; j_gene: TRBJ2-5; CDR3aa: SAMDRVLETQY
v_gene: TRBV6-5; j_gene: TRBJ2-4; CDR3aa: ASSSDTRRHIKY
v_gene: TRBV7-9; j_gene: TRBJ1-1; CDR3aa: ASSQKGQGAAEAF
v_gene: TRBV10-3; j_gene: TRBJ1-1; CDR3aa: AIRNQGERTEAF
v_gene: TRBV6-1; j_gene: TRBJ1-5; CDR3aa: ASTTEEFRNQPQH
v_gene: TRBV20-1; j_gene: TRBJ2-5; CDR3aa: SASRDTQETQY
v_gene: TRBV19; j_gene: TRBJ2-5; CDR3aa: ASSRASGTSETQY
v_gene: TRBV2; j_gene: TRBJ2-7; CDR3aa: ASRYRPNEQY
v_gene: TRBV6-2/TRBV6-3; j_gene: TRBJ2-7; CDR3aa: ASSYSIRAEVRMGEQY
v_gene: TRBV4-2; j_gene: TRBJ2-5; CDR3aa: ASSQETSGSQETQY
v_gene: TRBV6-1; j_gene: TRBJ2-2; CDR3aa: ASSPPVGIAGELF
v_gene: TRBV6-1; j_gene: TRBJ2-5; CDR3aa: ASEGQETQY
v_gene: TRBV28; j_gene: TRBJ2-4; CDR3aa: ASSLTSVKLAKNIQY